The 32 T cell receptor beta chains below all came from one sample that was sequenced in a study of response to subunit inactivated influenza vaccine. A single record per CDR3 protein comes from TCRdb applying MiXCR to the RT-PCR reads. The data show 290,000 or so distinct CDR3 sequences, 20% to 25% seen once. Source: PBMCs from blood, taken about 20 months after vaccination. The receptors shown here come from a man between 50 and 69 years old who received an inactivated influenza vaccine.

This clonotype was seen at least ten times. This sequence joins TRBV28 and TRBJ1-6; D uncertain. The length of the CDR3 is 18 residues. The germline CDR1 and CDR2 sequences are MDHEN and SYDVKM. V was shortened by 1 base and J by 5 bases, with 18 bases between the two germline ends. The CDR3 DNA follows: TGTGCCAGCAGTTTATACTTCCGTGGCAGTTCGAATAATTCACCCCTCCACTTT. Amino acid sequence: CASSLYFRGSSNNSPLHF.

The chain uses TRBV4-1 and TRBJ2-7; a possible D gene is TRBD1 (6 bases). V shed 0 bases and J shed 4 bases, with 16 bases lying between them. CDR1 MGHRA and CDR2 YSYEKL come from the germline V gene. The CDR3 covers 16 residues. The CDR3, as DNA: TGCGCCAGCAGCCAAGATGTCAGGGGAGTTCGGTACGAGCAGTACTTC. Translating it yields CASSQDVRGVRYEQYF.

This clonotype was seen more than once but under ten times. The V and J genes are TRBV4-3 and TRBJ1-4; D is ambiguous. The CDR3 covers 14 residues. V lost 0 bases and J lost 8, with 10 bases in between. Germline V gene sequence: CDR1 LGHNA, CDR2 YSLEER. The CDR3 here is CASSQDLGREKLFF. DNA for the CDR3: TGCGCCAGCAGCCAAGATTTGGGAAGGGAAAAACTGTTTTTT.

A word on this clonotype: The junction departs from germline at one end; a sequencing error may be responsible. V gene TRBV12-3 or TRBV12-4 combines with J gene TRBJ1-5, with a weak D call TRBD1 (5 bases). This CDR3 comprises 13 residues. This CDR3 is CASSYGGNQRQHF. The DNA for the CDR3 is TGTGCCAGCAGTTATGGGGGAAATCAGCGCCAGCATTTT.

There are many counts of this clonotype. The chain is built from TRBV12-3 or TRBV12-4 and TRBJ2-3, with no clear D. This CDR3 comprises 14 residues. V gave up 3 bases and J gave up 2 bases, with 9 bases separating them. The CDR3 spells CASSFSLNTDTQYF. The CDR3 DNA is TGTGCCAGCAGTTTCAGCCTAAACACAGATACGCAGTATTTT.

This clonotype was seen only a few times. The rearrangement joins TRBV30 to TRBJ1-4; maybe TRBD1 (6 bases). The CDR3 has 16 amino acids. Germline loops: CDR1 GTSNPN, CDR2 SVGIG (reference sequence). Trimming removed 0 bases from V and 8 bases from J, with 19 bases in between. The CDR3 here is CAWSVSWTAKREKLFF. Written as DNA, the CDR3 is TGTGCCTGGAGTGTTTCGTGGACAGCCAAAAGGGAAAAACTGTTTTTT.

This chain links TRBV19 with TRBJ1-5; 7 bases line up with TRBD1. V shed 6 bases and J 3 bases; nucleotides not matched to a gene: 8. Per germline, CDR1 LNHDA and CDR2 SQIVND (reference sequence). This CDR3 is built from 15 residues. CDR3 amino acids: CASSQGDIHNQPQHF. DNA of the CDR3: TGTGCCAGTAGCCAGGGGGATATTCACAATCAGCCCCAGCATTTT.

The genes are TRBV7-2 and TRBJ1-5; TRBD1 aligns across 7 bases. The trim removed 5 bases at V and 3 bases at J, leaving 7 bases unmatched. In germline, CDR1 is SGHTA, CDR2 FQGNSA. The CDR3 totals 15 residues. CDR3 residues: CASSRRGQLNQPQHF. The CDR3 region has the DNA TGTGCCAGCAGCCGCCGGGGACAGCTCAATCAGCCCCAGCATTTT.

The sample holds a few counts of this clonotype. The V and J genes are TRBV2 and TRBJ1-1; no clear D. This CDR3 has 13 amino acids. The germline V gene has CDR1 SNHLY and CDR2 FYNNEI. Trimming took 6 bases from V and 4 from J, leaving 12 bases between them. This CDR3 reads CASRVTESTEAFF. The CDR3 nucleotides are TGTGCCAGCAGAGTCACAGAGAGCACTGAAGCTTTCTTT.

This clonotype was counted a few times. The rearrangement uses TRBV5-1 and TRBJ2-3; 9 bases are shared with TRBD2. The ends lost 0 bases at V and 1 base at J; junction bases unmatched: 9. Germline CDR1 SGHRS, CDR2 YFSETQ. This CDR3 has 18 residues. The CDR3 here is CASSLEGGLAGRTDTQYF. The DNA of the CDR3 is TGCGCCAGCAGCTTGGAAGGGGGGCTAGCGGGACGCACAGATACGCAGTATTTT.

V is TRBV28 and J is TRBJ2-7; D unresolved. Trimming took 9 bases from V and 0 from J, leaving 18 bases between them. The CDR3 consists of 15 residues. Germline CDR1 and CDR2: MDHEN and SYDVKM. DNA for the CDR3: TGTGCCAGTACTGATCCGGGCCGCCGCTCCTACGAGCAGTACTTC. It yields the protein CASTDPGRRSYEQYF. Full variable domain (remainder filled in from reference TRBV28 and TRBJ2-7): DVKVTQSSRYLVKRTGEKVFLECVQDMDHENMFWYRQDPGLGLRLIYFSYDVKMKEKGDIPEGYSVSREKKERFSLILESASTNQTSMYLCASTDPGRRSYEQYFGPGTRLTVT.

CDR3 residues: CSGGGETQYF. The CDR3 region has the DNA TGCAGCGGGGGAGGGGAGACCCAGTACTTC. This chain joins TRBV29-1 and TRBJ2-5; 7 positions agree with TRBD2. Germline V gene lookup returns CDR1 SQVTM and CDR2 ANQGSEA. CDR3 length equals 10 residues. The V segment lost 7 bases and the J segment 5 bases; nucleotides outside the gene matches: 1.

The rearrangement joins TRBV7-9 to TRBJ1-1; D call uncertain. The CDR3 extends over 15 amino acids. The germline V and J ends were trimmed by 5 bases and 2 bases, with 15 bases remaining between them. CDR1 is SEHNR and CDR2 is FQNEAQ in the germline V gene (reference sequence). For the CDR3, the DNA is TGTGCCAGCAGCCGGATAGGTACATTTAACACTGAAGCTTTCTTT. Encoded protein: CASSRIGTFNTEAFF. Full variable domain (remainder filled in from reference TRBV7-9 and TRBJ1-1): DTGVSQNPRHKITKRGQNVTFRCDPISEHNRLYWYRQTLGQGPEFLTYFQNEAQLEKSRLLSDRFSAERPKGSFSTLEIQRTEQGDSAMYLCASSRIGTFNTEAFFGQGTRLTVV.

This clonotype was seen only a few times. The V call is TRBV7-9, the J call TRBJ1-4, with D unresolved. V was shortened by 1 base and J by 6 bases, with 15 bases between the two germline ends. The germline V gene encodes CDR1 SEHNR and CDR2 FQNEAQ (reference sequence). The CDR3 is made up of 16 amino acids. This CDR3 reads CASSLVVTEGDEKLFF. CDR3 DNA: TGTGCCAGCAGCTTAGTAGTGACGGAGGGAGATGAAAAACTGTTTTTT.

The V and J genes are TRBV3-1 and TRBJ1-2; D not resolved. The germline V gene has CDR1 LGHDT and CDR2 YNNKEL (reference sequence). This CDR3 is built from 13 residues. V gave up 2 bases and J gave up 1 base, with 5 bases separating them. The CDR3 nucleotides are TGTGCCAGCAGCCAAAATTTTAACTATGGCTACACCTTC. This translates into CASSQNFNYGYTF.

The genes are TRBV4-3 and TRBJ1-2, with 11 bases fitting TRBD1. V shed 0 bases and J 2 bases; nucleotides not matched to a gene: 8. The CDR3 covers 18 residues. From germline, CDR1 is LGHNA and CDR2 YSLEER. The CDR3 DNA reads as TGCGCCAGCAGCCAAGAACGGGACAGGGGGTTTTCGAACTATGGCTACACCTTC. Amino acids: CASSQERDRGFSNYGYTF.

This clonotype showed up many times. The chain links TRBV20-1 to TRBJ1-6; possible D gene TRBD1, 6 bases. Germline assignment: CDR1 DFQATT and CDR2 SNEGSKA (reference sequence). V shed 3 bases and J shed 3 bases, with 15 bases lying between them. This CDR3 is built from 16 residues. CDR3 bases: TGCAGTGCTAGTAGGACAGCTTCCTTCTATAATTCACCCCTCCACTTT. It codes for CSASRTASFYNSPLHF.

The chain links TRBV10-3 to TRBJ2-7; 7 bases are shared with TRBD2. This CDR3 is 15 amino acids long. CDR1 is ENHRY, CDR2 SYGVKD, per germline. Trimming cost V 6 bases and J 5 bases; bases outside gene matches: 13. For the CDR3, the DNA is TGTGCCATCAGCAGGTCGCGGGAGATTATCCACGAGCAGTACTTC. This translates into CAISRSREIIHEQYF.

This clonotype was found a few times. The rearrangement joins TRBV4-3 to TRBJ1-2; 9 bases line up with TRBD1. The CDR3 length is 15 residues. Germline assignment: CDR1 LGHNA and CDR2 YSLEER. V lost 3 bases and J lost 8; bases outside the gene matches: 10. CDR3 sequence reads: CASSQKGQGSGGYTF. The CDR3 DNA reads TGCGCCAGCAGCCAGAAAGGACAGGGGTCGGGGGGCTACACCTTC.

V gene TRBV5-4 combines with J gene TRBJ1-3; possibly TRBD1 for D (6 bases). CDR1 and CDR2 from the germline V gene are SGHNT and YYREEE (reference sequence). The V and J ends lost 2 bases and 3 bases respectively, with 12 bases between them. The CDR3 is 15 amino acids. In DNA, the CDR3 is TGTGCCAGCAGCTTTGCCGGGGGCCGTGGAAACACCATATATTTT. Translating gives CASSFAGGRGNTIYF.

The CDR3 DNA is TGTGCCAGCAGCCAAAGACAGCAGAACACTGAAGCTTTCTTT. This gives the protein CASSQRQQNTEAFF. The chain combines TRBV4-2 with TRBJ1-1, with TRBD1 as a possible D gene (5 bases). The CDR3 has 14 residues. Looked up from germline, CDR1 is LGHNA and CDR2 is YNFKEQ. The V end lost 2 bases, the J end lost 1 base, and 8 bases lay between the germline ends.

V is TRBV5-1 and J is TRBJ2-2, with 7 nucleotides matching TRBD1. Germline CDR1 is SGHRS and CDR2 is YFSETQ. This CDR3 contains 15 residues. V dropped 2 bases and J dropped 5; count of bases not matched to a gene: 6. The CDR3 DNA is TGCGCCAGCAGCTTCCGGGACAGCTCGACCGGGGAGCTGTTTTTT. Protein: CASSFRDSSTGELFF.

This clonotype appeared a few times. The rearrangement joins TRBV7-9 to TRBJ2-5; 9 bases fit TRBD1. Per germline, CDR1 SEHNR and CDR2 FQNEAQ (reference sequence). The junction had 6 bases not matched to a gene; V was cut back by 1 base and J by 3 bases. This CDR3 is 16 amino acids long. The CDR3 nucleotides are TGTGCCAGCAGCTTAGTGGGACAGGGAGTTGAAGAGACCCAGTACTTC. Its protein is CASSLVGQGVEETQYF.

This clonotype was recorded at least ten times. This chain connects TRBV11-2 to TRBJ1-4, with D hard to call. Trimming pared 0 bases from V and 8 bases from J, leaving 4 bases between. Germline lookup yields CDR1 SGHAT and CDR2 FQNNGV. The CDR3 is made up of 12 amino acids. CDR3 loop: CASSLEGEKLFF. The DNA of the CDR3 is TGTGCCAGCAGCTTAGAGGGGGAAAAACTGTTTTTT. Full variable domain (missing parts from reference TRBV11-2 and TRBJ1-4): EAGVAQSPRYKIIEKRQSVAFWCNPISGHATLYWYQQILGQGPKLLIQFQNNGVVDDSQLPKDRFSAERLKGVDSTLKIQPAKLEDSAVYLCASSLEGEKLFFGSGTQLSVL.

This clonotype has a handful of counts. The chain employs TRBV6-2 or TRBV6-3 and TRBJ1-5; tentative D call: TRBD1 (5 bases). Trimming took 2 bases from V and 6 from J, leaving 11 bases between them. CDR1 and CDR2 from the germline V gene are MNHEY and SVGEGT. CDR3 length equals 14 residues. The CDR3 DNA sequence: TGTGCCAGCAGTTACGGCGGGGGGGGTCAGCCCCAGCATTTT. Its translation: CASSYGGGGQPQHF.

The chain uses TRBV20-1 and TRBJ1-2; no firm D call. Looked up from germline, CDR1 is DFQATT and CDR2 is SNEGSKA (reference sequence). V lost 0 bases to trimming and J lost 8 bases, with 10 bases between them. CDR3 length: 12 residues. CDR3 sequence (DNA): TGCAGTGCTAGAGACCGGGTCGCAGGCTACACCTTC. It codes for CSARDRVAGYTF.

This clonotype was seen only a few times. The CDR3 DNA reads TGTGCCAGCAGTGAACAGGGGGGCAGGGAACAGCCCCAGCATTTT. This codes for CASSEQGGREQPQHF. The chain couples TRBV2 to TRBJ1-5, with TRBD1 matching 7 bases. Unmatched junction bases numbered 8, after V lost 2 bases and J lost 7 bases. The germline V gene encodes CDR1 SNHLY and CDR2 FYNNEI. This CDR3 is 15 amino acids long.

This chain uses TRBV7-2 with TRBJ1-2; maybe TRBD1 (5 bases). Germline CDR1 and CDR2: SGHTA and FQGNSA. This CDR3 has 15 residues. The V end was cut by 2 bases, the J end by 3 bases, with 13 bases between. CDR3 nucleotide sequence: TGTGCCAGCAGCTTACACACTGGCAGGGACTATGGCTACACCTTC. Translation: CASSLHTGRDYGYTF.

This clonotype was observed a few times. The DNA for the CDR3 is TGTGCGACCTCAGAGGGTGTAAAAAACATTCAGTACTTC. Protein: CATSEGVKNIQYF. This sequence joins TRBV12-3 or TRBV12-4 and TRBJ2-4; a possible D gene is TRBD2 (5 bases). The CDR3 covers 13 residues.

The chain links TRBV20-1 to TRBJ1-4; 8 bases line up with TRBD1. Trimming took 6 bases from V and 6 from J; bases not matched to a gene: 6. The germline CDR1 and CDR2 sequences are DFQATT and SNEGSKA (reference sequence). The length of the CDR3 is 13 residues. In DNA, the CDR3 is TGCAGTGCACGGACAGGGTGGGATGAAAAACTGTTTTTT. It codes for CSARTGWDEKLFF.

This chain joins TRBV19 and TRBJ2-6; D remains ambiguous. Trimming removed 6 bases at V and 0 bases at J, with 3 bases between. The length of the CDR3 is 13 residues. Germline assignment: CDR1 LNHDA and CDR2 SQIVND (reference sequence). The CDR3 loop is CASRSSGANVLTF. The CDR3 DNA follows: TGTGCCAGTAGGTCCTCTGGGGCCAACGTCCTGACTTTC.

The table lists this clonotype with many counts. The chain uses TRBV12-3 or TRBV12-4 and TRBJ1-1; D remains ambiguous. CDR3 length: 11 residues. The V end lost 7 bases, the J end lost 0 bases, and 3 bases lay between the germline ends. CDR3 sequence (DNA): TGTGCCAGCAACTTGAACACTGAAGCTTTCTTT. Protein product: CASNLNTEAFF.